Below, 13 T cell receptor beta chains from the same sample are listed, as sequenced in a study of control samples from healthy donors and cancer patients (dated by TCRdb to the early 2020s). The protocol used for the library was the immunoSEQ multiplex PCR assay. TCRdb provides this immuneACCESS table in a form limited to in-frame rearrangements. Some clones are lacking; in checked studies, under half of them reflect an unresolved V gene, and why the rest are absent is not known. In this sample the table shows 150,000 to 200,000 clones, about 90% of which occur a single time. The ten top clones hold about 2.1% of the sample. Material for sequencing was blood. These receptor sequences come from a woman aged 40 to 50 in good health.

The CDR3 is CASSLADRGYEQYF. CDR3 DNA sequence: TGTGCCAGCAGCTTGGCCGACCGGGGCTACGAGCAGTACTTC. V usage is TRBV5-6 and J usage is TRBJ2-7; a possible D gene is TRBD2 (5 bases). The V gene's germline CDR1 is SGHDT and CDR2 YYEEEE. Trimming pared 0 bases from V and 3 bases from J, leaving 10 bases between. The CDR3 sequence is 14 residues long.

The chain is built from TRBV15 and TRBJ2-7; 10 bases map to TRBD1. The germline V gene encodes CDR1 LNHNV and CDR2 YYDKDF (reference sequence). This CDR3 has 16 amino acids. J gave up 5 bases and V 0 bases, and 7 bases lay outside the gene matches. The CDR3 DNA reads TGTGCCACCAGCAGAGAAGAGGGACAGGGGACCCACGAGCAGTACTTC. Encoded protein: CATSREEGQGTHEQYF.

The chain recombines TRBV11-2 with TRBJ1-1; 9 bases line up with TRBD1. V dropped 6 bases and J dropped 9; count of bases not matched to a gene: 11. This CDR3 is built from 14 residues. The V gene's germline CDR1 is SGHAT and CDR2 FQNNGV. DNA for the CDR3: TGTGCCAGCAGGGCCATACAGGGGGCAGGTCAAGCTTTCTTT. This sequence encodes CASRAIQGAGQAFF. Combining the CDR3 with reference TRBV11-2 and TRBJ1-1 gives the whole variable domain EAGVAQSPRYKIIEKRQSVAFWCNPISGHATLYWYQQILGQGPKLLIQFQNNGVVDDSQLPKDRFSAERLKGVDSTLKIQPAKLEDSAVYLCASRAIQGAGQAFFGQGTRLTVV.

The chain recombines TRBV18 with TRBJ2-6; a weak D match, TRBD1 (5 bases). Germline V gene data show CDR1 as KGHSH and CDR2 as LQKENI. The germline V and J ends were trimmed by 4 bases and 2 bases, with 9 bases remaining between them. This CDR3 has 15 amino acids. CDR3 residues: CASSHLGAGANVLTF. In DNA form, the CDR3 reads TGTGCCAGCTCACACTTAGGGGCTGGGGCCAACGTCCTGACTTTC.

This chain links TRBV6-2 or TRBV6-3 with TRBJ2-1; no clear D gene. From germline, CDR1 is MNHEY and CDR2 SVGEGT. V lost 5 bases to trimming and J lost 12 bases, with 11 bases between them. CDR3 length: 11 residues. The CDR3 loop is CASSLGFGQFF. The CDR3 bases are TGTGCCAGCAGTCTGGGGTTCGGGCAGTTCTTC.

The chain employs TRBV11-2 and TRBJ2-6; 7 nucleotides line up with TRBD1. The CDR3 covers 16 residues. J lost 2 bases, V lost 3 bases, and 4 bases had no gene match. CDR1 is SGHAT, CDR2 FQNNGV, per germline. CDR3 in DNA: TGTGCCAGCAGCTTCTGGGACAGACCTGGGGCCAACGTCCTGACTTTC. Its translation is CASSFWDRPGANVLTF.

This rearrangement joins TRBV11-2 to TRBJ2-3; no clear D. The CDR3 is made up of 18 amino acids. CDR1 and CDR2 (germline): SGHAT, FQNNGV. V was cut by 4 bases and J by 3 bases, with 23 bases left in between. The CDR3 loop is CASSSGVPSDQKTDTQYF. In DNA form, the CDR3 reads TGTGCCAGCAGCTCTGGGGTACCGAGCGACCAAAAAACAGATACGCAGTATTTT.

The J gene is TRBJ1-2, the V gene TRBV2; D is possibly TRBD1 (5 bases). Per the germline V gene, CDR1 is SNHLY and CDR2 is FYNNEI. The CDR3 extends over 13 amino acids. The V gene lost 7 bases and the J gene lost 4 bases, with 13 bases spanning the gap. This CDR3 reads CASTRGQAYGYTF. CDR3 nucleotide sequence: TGTGCCAGCACCAGAGGACAAGCCTATGGCTACACCTTC.

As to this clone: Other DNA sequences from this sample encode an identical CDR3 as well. The CDR3 region has the DNA TGCGCCAGCAGCTTCGGTGTGGGAGAGACCCAGTACTTC. Translating it yields CASSFGVGETQYF. This chain connects TRBV5-1 to TRBJ2-5, with unresolved D. There are 13 residues in the CDR3. The germline V gene has CDR1 SGHRS and CDR2 YFSETQ. With 2 bases removed from V and 4 bases from J, the gap between germline ends came to 9 bases.

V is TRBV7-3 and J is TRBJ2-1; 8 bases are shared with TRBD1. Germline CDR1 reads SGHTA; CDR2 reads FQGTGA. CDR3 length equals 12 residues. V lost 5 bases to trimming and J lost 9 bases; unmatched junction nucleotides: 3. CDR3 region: CASSRQGIEQFF. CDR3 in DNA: TGTGCCAGCAGCCGACAGGGGATTGAGCAGTTCTTC. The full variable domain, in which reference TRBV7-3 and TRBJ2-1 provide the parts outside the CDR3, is GAGVSQTPSNKVTEKGKYVELRCDPISGHTALYWYRQSLGQGPEFLIYFQGTGAADDSGLPNDRFFAVRPEGSVSTLKIQRTERGDSAVYLCASSRQGIEQFFGPGTRLTVL.

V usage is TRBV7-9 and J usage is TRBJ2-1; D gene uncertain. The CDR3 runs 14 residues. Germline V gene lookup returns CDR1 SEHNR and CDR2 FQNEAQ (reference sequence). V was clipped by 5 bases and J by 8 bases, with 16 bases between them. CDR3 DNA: TGTGCCAGCAGCCCATCCGGCTTGATTCATGAGCAGTTCTTC. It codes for CASSPSGLIHEQFF.

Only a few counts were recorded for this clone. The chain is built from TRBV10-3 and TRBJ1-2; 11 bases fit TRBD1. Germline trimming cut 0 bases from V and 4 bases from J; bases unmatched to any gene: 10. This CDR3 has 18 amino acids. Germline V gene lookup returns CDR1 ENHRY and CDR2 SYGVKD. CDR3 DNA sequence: TGTGCCATCAGTGAGTCGCTTGGACAGGGGGCGGCCCGCTATGGCTACACCTTC. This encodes CAISESLGQGAARYGYTF.

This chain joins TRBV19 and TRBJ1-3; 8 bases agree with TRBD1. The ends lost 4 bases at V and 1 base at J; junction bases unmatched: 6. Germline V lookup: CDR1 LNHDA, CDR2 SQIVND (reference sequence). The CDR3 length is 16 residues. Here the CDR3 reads CASSTDRDFSGNTIYF. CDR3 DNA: TGTGCCAGTAGTACGGACAGGGACTTTTCTGGAAACACCATATATTTT.